What follows is one T cell receptor (beta chain) and its context. Its antigen is unknown. The entry originates in a study of radiotherapy plus CTLA-4 blockade in lung cancer. Across the whole study: For approximately 19% of patients, objective responses occurred, and about 33% had disease control. General study findings and limits: With interferon-beta, early dynamics of blood T cell clones were reported to best predict response.

This CDR3 spans 14 amino acids. V was cut by 2 bases and J by 4 bases, with 12 bases left in between. CDR1 is MNHEY and CDR2 is SVGAGI in the germline V gene. Assay: immunoSEQ multiplex PCR; the TCRdb copy retains only in-frame clones and omits some. The top ten hold 3.5% to 5% of the sample, which has some 66,000 clones, over 80% seen once. The sequencing here drew on peripheral blood, taken from a patient treated with radiotherapy plus ipilimumab. This TCR was sampled from a human donor with non-small cell lung cancer who had a partial response to radiotherapy plus ipilimumab. The chain is built from TRBV6-5 and TRBJ2-7, with a tentative D call TRBD1 (5 bases). CDR3: CASSYGIGAYEQYF. DNA of the CDR3: TGTGCCAGCAGTTACGGAATTGGGGCGTACGAGCAGTACTTC.